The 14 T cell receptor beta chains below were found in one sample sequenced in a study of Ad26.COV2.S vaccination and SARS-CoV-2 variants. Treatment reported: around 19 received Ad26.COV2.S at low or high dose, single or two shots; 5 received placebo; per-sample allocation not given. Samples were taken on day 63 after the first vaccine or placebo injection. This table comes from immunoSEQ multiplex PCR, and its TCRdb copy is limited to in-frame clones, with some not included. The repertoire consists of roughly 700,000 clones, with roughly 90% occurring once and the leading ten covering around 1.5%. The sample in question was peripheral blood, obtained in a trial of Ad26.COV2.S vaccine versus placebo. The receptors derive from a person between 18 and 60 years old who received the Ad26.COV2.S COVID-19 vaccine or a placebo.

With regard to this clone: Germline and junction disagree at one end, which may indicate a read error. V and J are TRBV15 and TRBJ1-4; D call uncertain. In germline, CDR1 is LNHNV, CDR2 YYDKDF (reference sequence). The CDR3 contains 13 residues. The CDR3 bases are TGTGCCACCAGCACGAGGACTACTGAAAAACTGTTTTTT. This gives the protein CATSTRTTEKLFF.

This CDR3 reads CASRPPAASSGNTIYF. The CDR3 coding sequence is TGTGCCAGCAGGCCCCCAGCTGCTAGCTCTGGAAACACCATATATTTT. The chain has TRBV3-1 (or the pseudogene TRBV3-2) and TRBJ1-3; no definite D call. This CDR3 spans 16 amino acids. Germline values: CDR1 LGHDT, CDR2 YNNKEL (reference sequence). Trimming took 6 bases from V and 0 from J, leaving 15 bases between them.

The CDR3 here is CASTPTSGYPYEQYF. DNA for the CDR3: TGTGCCAGTACACCCACTAGCGGTTACCCCTACGAGCAGTACTTC. The J gene is TRBJ2-7, the V gene TRBV19; 8 positions match TRBD2. Per germline, CDR1 LNHDA and CDR2 SQIVND (reference sequence). J gave up 2 bases and V 7 bases, and 10 bases lay outside the gene matches. The CDR3 loop spans 15 amino acids.

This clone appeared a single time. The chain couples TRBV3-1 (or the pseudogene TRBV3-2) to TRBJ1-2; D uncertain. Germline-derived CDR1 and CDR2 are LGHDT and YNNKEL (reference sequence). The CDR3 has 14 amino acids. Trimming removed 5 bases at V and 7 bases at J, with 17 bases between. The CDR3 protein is CASSASSHTGGYTF. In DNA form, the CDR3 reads TGTGCCAGCAGCGCGTCGAGCCACACGGGTGGCTACACCTTC.

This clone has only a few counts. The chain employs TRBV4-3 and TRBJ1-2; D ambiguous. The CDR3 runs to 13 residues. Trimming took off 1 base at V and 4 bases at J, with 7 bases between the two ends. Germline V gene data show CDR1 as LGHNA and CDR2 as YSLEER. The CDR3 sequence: CASSQVGIYGYTF. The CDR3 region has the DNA TGCGCCAGCAGCCAAGTCGGAATCTATGGCTACACCTTC.

CDR3 nucleotide sequence: TGCGCCAGCAGCTTGGATAGCCTAGCGGGGGGGTTGCAGTTCTTC. Amino acids: CASSLDSLAGGLQFF. The chain joins TRBV5-1 to TRBJ2-1; 12 positions match TRBD2. The V gene end was trimmed by 0 bases and the J gene end by 12 bases; junction bases not matched to a gene: 7. CDR3 length equals 15 residues. Germline loops: CDR1 SGHRS, CDR2 YFSETQ.

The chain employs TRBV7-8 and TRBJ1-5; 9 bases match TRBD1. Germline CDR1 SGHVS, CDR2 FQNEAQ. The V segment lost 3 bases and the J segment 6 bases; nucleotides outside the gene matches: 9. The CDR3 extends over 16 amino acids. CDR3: CASSFSGTGTFQPQHF. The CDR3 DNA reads TGTGCCAGCAGCTTCTCTGGGACAGGGACTTTTCAGCCCCAGCATTTT.

Here the CDR3 DNA reads TGTGCCACCAGTGATAGGGCAGGGGGGCAGTTCTTC. It encodes CATSDRAGGQFF. The chain employs TRBV24-1 and TRBJ2-1; 7 nucleotides line up with TRBD1. The V and J ends lost 3 bases and 12 bases, in that order; junction bases with no gene match: 4. The CDR3 spans 12 residues. The germline V gene encodes CDR1 KGHDR and CDR2 SFDVKD.

The DNA of the CDR3 is TGTGCCAGCAGTCCCTTTAACTACAATGAGCAGTTCTTC. Its translation: CASSPFNYNEQFF. This rearrangement joins TRBV27 to TRBJ2-1; D gene ambiguous. The CDR3 has 13 residues. Trimming removed 5 bases at V and 3 bases at J, with 8 bases between. Looked up from germline, CDR1 is MNHEY and CDR2 is SMNVEV (reference sequence).

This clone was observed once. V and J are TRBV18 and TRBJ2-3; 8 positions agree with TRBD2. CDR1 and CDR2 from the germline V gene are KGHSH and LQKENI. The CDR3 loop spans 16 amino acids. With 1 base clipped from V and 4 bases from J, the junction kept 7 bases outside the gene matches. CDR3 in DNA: TGTGCCAGCTCACCACGCGGGGGGAATGAGGCAGATACGCAGTATTTT. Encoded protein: CASSPRGGNEADTQYF.

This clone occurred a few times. CDR3 in amino acids: CASSPRQDRGLYF. DNA for the CDR3: TGTGCCAGCAGCCCCCGTCAAGACAGGGGGCTGTACTTC. The chain employs TRBV9 and TRBJ2-7; 10 bases align to TRBD1. This CDR3 region has 13 residues. J gave up 12 bases and V 4 bases, and 10 bases lay outside the gene matches. The germline CDR1 and CDR2 sequences are SGDLS and YYNGEE. The variable domain in full, completed from reference TRBV9 and TRBJ2-7, reads DSGVTQTPKHLITATGQRVTLRCSPRSGDLSVYWYQQSLDQGLQFLIQYYNGEERAKGNILERFSAQQFPDLHSELNLSSLELGDSALYFCASSPRQDRGLYFGPGTRLTVT.

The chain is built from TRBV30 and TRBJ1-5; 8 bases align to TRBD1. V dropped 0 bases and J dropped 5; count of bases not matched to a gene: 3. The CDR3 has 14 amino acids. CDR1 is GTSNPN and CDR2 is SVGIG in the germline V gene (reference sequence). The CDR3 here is CAWSVQGGDQPQHF. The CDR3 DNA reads TGTGCCTGGAGTGTACAGGGGGGGGATCAGCCCCAGCATTTT. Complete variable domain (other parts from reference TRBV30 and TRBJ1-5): SQTIHQWPATLVQPVGSPLSLECTVEGTSNPNLYWYRQAAGRGLQLLFYSVGIGQISSEVPQNLSASRPQDRQFILSSKKLLLSDSGFYLCAWSVQGGDQPQHFGDGTRLSIL.

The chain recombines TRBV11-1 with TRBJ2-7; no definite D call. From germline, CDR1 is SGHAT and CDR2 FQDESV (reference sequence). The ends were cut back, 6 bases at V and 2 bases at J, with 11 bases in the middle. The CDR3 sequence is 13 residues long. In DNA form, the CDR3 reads TGTGCCAGCAGATCGGACGGAACCTACGAGCAGTACTTC. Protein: CASRSDGTYEQYF.

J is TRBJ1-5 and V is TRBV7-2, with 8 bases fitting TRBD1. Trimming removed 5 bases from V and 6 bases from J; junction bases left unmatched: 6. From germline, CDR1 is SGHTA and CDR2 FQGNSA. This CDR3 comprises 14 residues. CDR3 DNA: TGTGCCAGCAGCCAAGGACAGGGCCCTCAGCCCCAGCATTTT. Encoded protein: CASSQGQGPQPQHF.